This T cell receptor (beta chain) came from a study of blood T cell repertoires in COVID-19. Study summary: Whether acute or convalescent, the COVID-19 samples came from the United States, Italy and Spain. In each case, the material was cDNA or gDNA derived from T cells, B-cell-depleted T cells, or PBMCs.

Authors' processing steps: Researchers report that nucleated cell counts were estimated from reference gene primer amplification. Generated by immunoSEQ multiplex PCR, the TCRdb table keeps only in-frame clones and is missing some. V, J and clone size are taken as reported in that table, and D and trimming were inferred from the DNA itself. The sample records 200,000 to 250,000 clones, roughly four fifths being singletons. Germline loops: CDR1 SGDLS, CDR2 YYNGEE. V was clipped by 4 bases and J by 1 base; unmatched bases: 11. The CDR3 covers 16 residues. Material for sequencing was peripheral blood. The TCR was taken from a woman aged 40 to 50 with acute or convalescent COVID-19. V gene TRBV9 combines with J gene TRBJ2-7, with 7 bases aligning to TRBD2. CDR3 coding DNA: TGTGCCAGCAGCCCACGTCAGGGAGGGGCTTCCTACGAGCAGTACTTC. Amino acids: CASSPRQGGASYEQYF.